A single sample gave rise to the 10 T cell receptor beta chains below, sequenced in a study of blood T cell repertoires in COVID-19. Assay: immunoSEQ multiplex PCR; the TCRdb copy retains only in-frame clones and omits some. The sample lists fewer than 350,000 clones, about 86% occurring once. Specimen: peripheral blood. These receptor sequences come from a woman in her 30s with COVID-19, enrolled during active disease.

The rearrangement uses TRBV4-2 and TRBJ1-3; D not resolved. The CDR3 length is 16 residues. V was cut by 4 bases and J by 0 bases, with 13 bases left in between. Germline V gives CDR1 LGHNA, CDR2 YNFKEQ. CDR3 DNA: TGTGCCAGCAGCCGACTATCGGGCAGCTCTGGAAACACCATATATTTT. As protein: CASSRLSGSSGNTIYF.

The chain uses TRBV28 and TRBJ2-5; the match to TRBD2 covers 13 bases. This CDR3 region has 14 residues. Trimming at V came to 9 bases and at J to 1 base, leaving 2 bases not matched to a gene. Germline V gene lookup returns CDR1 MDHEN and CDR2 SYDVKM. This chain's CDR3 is CASGLAGAQETQYF. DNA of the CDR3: TGTGCCAGTGGACTAGCGGGGGCCCAAGAGACCCAGTACTTC. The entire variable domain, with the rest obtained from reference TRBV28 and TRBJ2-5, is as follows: DVKVTQSSRYLVKRTGEKVFLECVQDMDHENMFWYRQDPGLGLRLIYFSYDVKMKEKGDIPEGYSVSREKKERFSLILESASTNQTSMYLCASGLAGAQETQYFGPGTRLLVL.

CDR3: CASSQQIEVLNTEAFF. The CDR3 nucleotides are TGTGCCAGCAGCCAGCAAATAGAGGTATTGAACACTGAAGCTTTCTTT. The V gene is TRBV4-2, the J gene TRBJ1-1, with D uncertain. V lost 3 bases and J lost 0, with 14 bases in between. This CDR3 is 16 amino acids long. Germline CDR1 and CDR2: LGHNA and YNFKEQ.

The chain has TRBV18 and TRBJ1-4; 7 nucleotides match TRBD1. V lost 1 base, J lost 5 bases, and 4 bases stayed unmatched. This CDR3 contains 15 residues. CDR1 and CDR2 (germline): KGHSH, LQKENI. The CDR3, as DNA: TGTGCCAGCTCACCACTCCCGGGACAGAATGAAAAACTGTTTTTT. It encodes CASSPLPGQNEKLFF.

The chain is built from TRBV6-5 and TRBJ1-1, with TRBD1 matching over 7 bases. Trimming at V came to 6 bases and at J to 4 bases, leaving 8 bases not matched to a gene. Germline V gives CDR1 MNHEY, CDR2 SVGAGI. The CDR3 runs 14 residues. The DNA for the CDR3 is TGTGCCAGCAGAAATAGGGGGCTAGGCACTGAAGCTTTCTTT. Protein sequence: CASRNRGLGTEAFF.

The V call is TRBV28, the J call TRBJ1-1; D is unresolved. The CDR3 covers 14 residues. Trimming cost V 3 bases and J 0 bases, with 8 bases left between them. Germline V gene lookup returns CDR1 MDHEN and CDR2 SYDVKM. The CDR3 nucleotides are TGTGCCAGCAGTTTGGAGATATTGAACACTGAAGCTTTCTTT. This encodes CASSLEILNTEAFF.

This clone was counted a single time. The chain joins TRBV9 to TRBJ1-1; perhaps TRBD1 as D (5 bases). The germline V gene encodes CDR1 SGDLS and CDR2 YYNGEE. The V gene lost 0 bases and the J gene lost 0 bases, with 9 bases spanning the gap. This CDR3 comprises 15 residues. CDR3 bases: TGTGCCAGCAGCGTAGGTGCGGGGCTGAACACTGAAGCTTTCTTT. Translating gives CASSVGAGLNTEAFF.

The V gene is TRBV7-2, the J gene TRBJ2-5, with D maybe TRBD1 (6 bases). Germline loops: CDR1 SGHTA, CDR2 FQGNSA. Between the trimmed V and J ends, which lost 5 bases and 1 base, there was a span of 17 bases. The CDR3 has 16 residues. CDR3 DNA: TGTGCCAGCAGCCCCCACCGGGACACGTCCCAAGAGACCCAGTACTTC. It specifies CASSPHRDTSQETQYF.

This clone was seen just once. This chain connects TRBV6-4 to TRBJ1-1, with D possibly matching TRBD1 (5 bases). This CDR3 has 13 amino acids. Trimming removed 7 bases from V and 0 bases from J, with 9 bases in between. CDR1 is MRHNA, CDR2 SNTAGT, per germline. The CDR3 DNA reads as TGTGCCAGCACCGGACACGTGAACACTGAAGCTTTCTTT. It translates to CASTGHVNTEAFF.

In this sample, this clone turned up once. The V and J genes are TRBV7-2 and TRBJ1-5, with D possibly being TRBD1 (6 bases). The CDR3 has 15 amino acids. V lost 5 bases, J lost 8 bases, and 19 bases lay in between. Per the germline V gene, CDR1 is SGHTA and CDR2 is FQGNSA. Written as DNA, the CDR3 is TGTGCCAGCAGCCCATTCTCGGGGGGGGCAGAGCCCCAGCATTTT. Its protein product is CASSPFSGGAEPQHF. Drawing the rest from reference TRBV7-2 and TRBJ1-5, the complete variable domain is GAGVSQSPSNKVTEKGKDVELRCDPISGHTALYWYRQSLGQGLEFLIYFQGNSAPDKSGLPSDRFSAERTGGSVSTLTIQRTQQEDSAVYLCASSPFSGGAEPQHFGDGTRLSIL.